The T cell receptor beta chain described here comes from a study of OX40 agonist ivuxolimab in advanced cancers. Background on the study: Administration of intravenous ivuxolimab to patients occurred every 2 weeks at 0.01 to 10 mg/kg.

Patients were ineligible given autoimmune disease history or systemic immunosuppression. V lost 6 bases, J lost 2 bases, and 2 bases stayed unmatched. CDR1 SQVTM and CDR2 ANQGSEA come from the germline V gene. The CDR3 totals 13 residues. Sequencing used immunoSEQ multiplex PCR; TCRdb keeps in-frame clones, though not all of them. The sample lists tens of thousands of clones, 75% to 85% occurring once. On this clone: Its antigen is unidentified.

General observations from the study: CD4+ T cells averaged fewer expanded clones than CD8+ T cells.

The sample here was CD4+ or CD8+ T cells sorted from blood, taken in a trial of the OX40 agonist ivuxolimab. This chain uses TRBV29-1 with TRBJ2-7; 12 nucleotides align to TRBD1. The TCR originated in an adult with an advanced solid tumor such as melanoma, head and neck, liver or kidney cancer. This CDR3 reads CSVGQGAAYEQYF. The CDR3 DNA reads as TGCAGCGTGGGACAGGGGGCCGCCTACGAGCAGTACTTC.